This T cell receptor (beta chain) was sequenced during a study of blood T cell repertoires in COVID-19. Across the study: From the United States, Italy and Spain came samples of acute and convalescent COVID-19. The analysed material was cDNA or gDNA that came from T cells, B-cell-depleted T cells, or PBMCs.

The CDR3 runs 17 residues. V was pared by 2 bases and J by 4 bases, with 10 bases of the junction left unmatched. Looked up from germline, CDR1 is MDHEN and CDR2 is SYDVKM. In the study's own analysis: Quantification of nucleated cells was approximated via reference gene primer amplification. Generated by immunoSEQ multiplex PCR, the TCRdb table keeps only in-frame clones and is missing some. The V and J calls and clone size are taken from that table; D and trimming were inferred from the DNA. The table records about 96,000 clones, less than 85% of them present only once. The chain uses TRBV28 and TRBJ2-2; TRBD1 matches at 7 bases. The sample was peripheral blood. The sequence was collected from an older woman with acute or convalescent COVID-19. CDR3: CASSLGNFNRGTGELFF. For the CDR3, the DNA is TGTGCCAGCAGTTTAGGGAATTTCAACAGGGGCACCGGGGAGCTGTTTTTT.